The T cell receptor (beta chain) described here comes from a study of T cells after yellow fever vaccination. Study in general: Fractions containing few cells were prepared with SMART-Seq v4 Ultra Low Input. Study-wide findings and caveats: Most primary-vaccination clones reappeared after the booster (just under 98% CD4, about 88% CD8). Researchers cautioned that FACS-sorted repertoires could harbor abundant clonotypes contaminating from the bulk population.

Remarks on this clonotype: As yet, its antigen is unknown.

Per germline, CDR1 DFQATT and CDR2 SNEGSKA (reference sequence). The CDR3 loop spans 14 amino acids. V was cut by 6 bases and J by 2 bases, with 14 bases left in between. TCRdb used MiXCR to reprocess the 5' RACE reads, holding one entry per CDR3 protein. Here the sample spans around 300,000 distinct CDR3 sequences, 4.1% being singletons. The chain recombines TRBV20-1 with TRBJ2-1; D is possibly TRBD2 (5 bases). The sample here was PBMCs, taken 5 days after the yellow fever booster vaccination. This sequence was found in a man aged 18-30 years who received the YFV17D yellow fever vaccine. This CDR3 reads CSAVGDLAYNEQFF. CDR3 DNA: TGCAGTGCGGTCGGGGATCTTGCCTACAATGAGCAGTTCTTC.